Here is one T cell receptor beta chain with its context. Generated by immunoSEQ multiplex PCR, the TCRdb table keeps only in-frame clones and is missing some. The sample gives about 86,000 clones, under 96% of which show up once; more than 0.35% is in the top ten. The data are from a study of technical replicates of blood from a handful of donors. V was pared by 4 bases and J by 2 bases, with 4 bases of the junction left unmatched. Germline V CDR1 and CDR2: SQVTM, ANQGSEA. This CDR3 comprises 15 residues. The TCR originated in a human donor in good health. Material for sequencing was T cells isolated from PBMCs. The J gene is TRBJ2-2, the V gene TRBV29-1; 10 positions agree with TRBD2. The CDR3 sequence is CSVAGLAVNTGELFF. In DNA form, the CDR3 reads TGCAGCGTTGCCGGACTAGCGGTCAACACCGGGGAGCTGTTTTTT.